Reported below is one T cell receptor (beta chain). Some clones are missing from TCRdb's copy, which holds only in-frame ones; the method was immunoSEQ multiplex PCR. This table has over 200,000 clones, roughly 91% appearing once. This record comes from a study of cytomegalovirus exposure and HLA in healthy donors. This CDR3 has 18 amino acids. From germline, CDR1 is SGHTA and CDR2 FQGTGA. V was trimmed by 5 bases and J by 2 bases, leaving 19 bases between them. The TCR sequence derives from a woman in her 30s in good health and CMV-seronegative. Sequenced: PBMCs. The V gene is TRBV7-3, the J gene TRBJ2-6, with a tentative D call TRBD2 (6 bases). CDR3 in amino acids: CASSPTARLGPGANVLTF. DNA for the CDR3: TGTGCCAGCAGCCCAACTGCCCGACTAGGACCTGGGGCCAACGTCCTGACTTTC.